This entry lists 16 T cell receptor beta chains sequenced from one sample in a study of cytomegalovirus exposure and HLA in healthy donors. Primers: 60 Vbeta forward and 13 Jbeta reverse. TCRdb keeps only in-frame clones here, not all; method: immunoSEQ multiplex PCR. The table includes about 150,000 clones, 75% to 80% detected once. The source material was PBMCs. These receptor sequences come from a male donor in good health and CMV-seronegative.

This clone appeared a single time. The CDR3 protein is CSVESGTGNTIYF. The DNA for the CDR3 is TGCAGCGTTGAGAGCGGGACTGGAAACACCATATATTTT. This chain joins TRBV29-1 and TRBJ1-3; D gene uncertain. Trimming removed 3 bases at V and 2 bases at J, with 8 bases between. The CDR3 is 13 amino acids. CDR1 is SQVTM and CDR2 is ANQGSEA in the germline V gene. Looking up the rest from reference TRBV29-1 and TRBJ1-3 gives the full variable domain: SAVISQKPSRDICQRGTSLTIQCQVDSQVTMMFWYRQQPGQSLTLIATANQGSEATYESGFVIDKFPISRPNLTFSTLTVSNMSPEDSSIYLCSVESGTGNTIYFGEGSWLTVV.

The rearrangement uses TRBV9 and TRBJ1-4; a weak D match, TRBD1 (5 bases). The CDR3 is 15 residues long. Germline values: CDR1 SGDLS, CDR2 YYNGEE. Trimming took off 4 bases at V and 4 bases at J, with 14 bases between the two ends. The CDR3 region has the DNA TGTGCCAGCAGCCCCAGGGAGGGAGTTAATGAAAAACTGTTTTTT. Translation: CASSPREGVNEKLFF.

The CDR3 loop is CASSFGGVTYNEQFF. DNA of the CDR3: TGTGCCAGCAGCTTTGGAGGAGTCACCTACAATGAGCAGTTCTTC. This chain connects TRBV11-2 to TRBJ2-1; D might be TRBD2 (5 bases). With 3 bases removed from V and 2 bases from J, the gap between germline ends came to 11 bases. Germline lookup yields CDR1 SGHAT and CDR2 FQNNGV. This CDR3 has 15 amino acids.

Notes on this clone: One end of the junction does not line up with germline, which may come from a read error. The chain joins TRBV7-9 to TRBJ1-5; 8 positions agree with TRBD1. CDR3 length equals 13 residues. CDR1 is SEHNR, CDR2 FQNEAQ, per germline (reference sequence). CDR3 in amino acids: CSSSMDRVQPQHF. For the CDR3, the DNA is TGTTCCAGCAGCATGGACAGGGTTCAGCCCCAGCATTTT.

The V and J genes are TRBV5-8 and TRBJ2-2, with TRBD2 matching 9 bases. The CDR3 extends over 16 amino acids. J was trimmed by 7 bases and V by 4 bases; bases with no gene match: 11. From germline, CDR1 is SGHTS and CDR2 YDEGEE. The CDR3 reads CASSRSGLAGGGELFF. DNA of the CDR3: TGTGCCAGCAGCCGATCGGGACTAGCAGGGGGCGGGGAGCTGTTTTTT.

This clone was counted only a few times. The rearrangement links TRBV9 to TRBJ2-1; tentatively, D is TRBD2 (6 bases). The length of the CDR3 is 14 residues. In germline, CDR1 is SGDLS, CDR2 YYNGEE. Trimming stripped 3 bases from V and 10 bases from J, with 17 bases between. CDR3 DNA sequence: TGTGCCAGCAGCGAGCGAACCGGGACTCCGGAGCAGTTCTTC. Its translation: CASSERTGTPEQFF.

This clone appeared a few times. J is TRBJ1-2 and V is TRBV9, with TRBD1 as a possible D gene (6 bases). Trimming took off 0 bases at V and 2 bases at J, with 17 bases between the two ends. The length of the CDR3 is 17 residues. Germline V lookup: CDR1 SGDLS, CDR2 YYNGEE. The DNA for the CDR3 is TGTGCCAGCAGCGTAGTTCCAGGGGCGAAAAGAAACTATGGCTACACCTTC. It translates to CASSVVPGAKRNYGYTF.

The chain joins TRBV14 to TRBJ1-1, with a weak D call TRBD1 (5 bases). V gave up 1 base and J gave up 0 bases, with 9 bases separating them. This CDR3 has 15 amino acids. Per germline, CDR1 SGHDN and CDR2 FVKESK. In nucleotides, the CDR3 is TGTGCCAGCAGCCAAGTTGCAGGGATGAACACTGAAGCTTTCTTT. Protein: CASSQVAGMNTEAFF. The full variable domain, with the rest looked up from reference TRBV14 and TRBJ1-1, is EAGVTQFPSHSVIEKGQTVTLRCDPISGHDNLYWYRRVMGKEIKFLLHFVKESKQDESGMPNNRFLAERTGGTYSTLKVQPAELEDSGVYFCASSQVAGMNTEAFFGQGTRLTVV.

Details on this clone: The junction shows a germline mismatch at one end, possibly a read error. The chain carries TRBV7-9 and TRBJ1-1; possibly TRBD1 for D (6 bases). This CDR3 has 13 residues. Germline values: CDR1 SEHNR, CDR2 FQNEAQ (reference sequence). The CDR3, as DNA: TGTTCCAGCAGCTTATCGGGGGGCGGTGAAGCTTTCTTT. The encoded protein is CSSSLSGGGEAFF.

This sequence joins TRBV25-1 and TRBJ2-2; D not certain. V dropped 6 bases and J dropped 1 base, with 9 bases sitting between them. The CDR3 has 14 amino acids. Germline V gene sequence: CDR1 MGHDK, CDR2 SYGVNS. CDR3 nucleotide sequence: TGTGCCAGCAGGGAGTCGGTGAACACCGGGGAGCTGTTTTTT. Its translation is CASRESVNTGELFF.

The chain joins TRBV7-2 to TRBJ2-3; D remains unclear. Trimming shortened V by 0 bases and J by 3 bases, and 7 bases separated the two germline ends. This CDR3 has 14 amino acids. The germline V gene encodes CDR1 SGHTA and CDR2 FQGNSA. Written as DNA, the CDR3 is TGTGCCAGCAGCTTAGCGTACGGGACAGATACGCAGTATTTT. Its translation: CASSLAYGTDTQYF. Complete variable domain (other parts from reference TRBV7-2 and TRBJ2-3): GAGVSQSPSNKVTEKGKDVELRCDPISGHTALYWYRQSLGQGLEFLIYFQGNSAPDKSGLPSDRFSAERTGGSVSTLTIQRTQQEDSAVYLCASSLAYGTDTQYFGPGTRLTVL.

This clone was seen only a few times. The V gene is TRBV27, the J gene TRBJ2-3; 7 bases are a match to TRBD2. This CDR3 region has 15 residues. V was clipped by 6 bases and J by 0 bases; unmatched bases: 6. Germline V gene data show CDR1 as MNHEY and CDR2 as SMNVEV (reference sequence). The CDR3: CASSRGDPSTDTQYF. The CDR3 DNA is TGTGCCAGCAGCCGGGGGGACCCTAGCACAGATACGCAGTATTTT.

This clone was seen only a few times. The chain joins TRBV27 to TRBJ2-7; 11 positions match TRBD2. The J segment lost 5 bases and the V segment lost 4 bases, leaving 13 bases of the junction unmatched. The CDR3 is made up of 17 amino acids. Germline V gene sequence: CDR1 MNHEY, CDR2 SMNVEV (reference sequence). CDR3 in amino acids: CASSSQTLLAGVDEQYF. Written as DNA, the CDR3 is TGTGCCAGCAGTTCCCAGACCCTACTAGCGGGAGTGGACGAGCAGTACTTC.

The CDR3 bases are TGCAGCGTTTCAACAGGGGTGGGTTCACCCCTCCACTTT. Its protein product is CSVSTGVGSPLHF. The chain is built from TRBV29-1 and TRBJ1-6, with 7 bases lining up with TRBD1. V lost 5 bases to trimming and J lost 9 bases; unmatched junction nucleotides: 7. The CDR3 spans 13 residues. The germline CDR1 and CDR2 sequences are SQVTM and ANQGSEA.

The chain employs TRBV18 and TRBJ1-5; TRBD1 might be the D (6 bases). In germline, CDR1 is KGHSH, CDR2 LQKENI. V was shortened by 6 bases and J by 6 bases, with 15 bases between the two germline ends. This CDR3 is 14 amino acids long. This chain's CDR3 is CASSPNRESQPQHF. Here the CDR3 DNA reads TGTGCCAGCTCCCCCAACAGGGAGAGTCAGCCCCAGCATTTT.

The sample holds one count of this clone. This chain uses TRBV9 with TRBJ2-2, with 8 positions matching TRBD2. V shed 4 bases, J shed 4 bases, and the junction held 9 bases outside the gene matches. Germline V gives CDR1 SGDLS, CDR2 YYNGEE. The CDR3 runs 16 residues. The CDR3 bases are TGTGCCAGCAGCCCTCGGGGGGGTACGGGCACCGGGGAGCTGTTTTTT. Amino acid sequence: CASSPRGGTGTGELFF.